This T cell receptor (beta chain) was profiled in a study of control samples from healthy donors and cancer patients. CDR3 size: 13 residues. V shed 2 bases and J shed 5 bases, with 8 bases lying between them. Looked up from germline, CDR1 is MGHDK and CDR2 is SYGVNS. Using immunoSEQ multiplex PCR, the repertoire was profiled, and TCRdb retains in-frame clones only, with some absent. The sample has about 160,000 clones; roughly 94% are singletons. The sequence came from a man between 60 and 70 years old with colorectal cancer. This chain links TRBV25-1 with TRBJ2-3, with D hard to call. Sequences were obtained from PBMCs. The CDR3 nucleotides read TGTGCCAGCAGTGAAGTCGCTGGAGATACGCAGTATTTT. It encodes CASSEVAGDTQYF.